This record looks at one T cell receptor beta chain sequence and its context. Antigen: not known. The same CDR3 arises from other DNA sequences in this sample as well. This record comes from a study of shared clonotypes between healthy human individuals. Across the study: The donor pool was made up of a couple of women and three men aged 18 to 49. Study-level points and caveats: Only a few donors were included, so the genetic and exposure-history diversity represented was limited.

About 30,000 T cell genomes, or roughly 200 ng DNA, went into the sorted-subset replicate PCRs. Method: immunoSEQ multiplex PCR; TCRdb's copy keeps in-frame clones and lacks some. This table holds more than 2 million clones, 85% to 95% found once. Losses at the gene ends were 2 bases for V and 0 bases for J; bases not matched to a gene: 3. The V gene's germline CDR1 is KGHSH and CDR2 LQKENI. The CDR3 length is 16 residues. The chain employs TRBV18 and TRBJ1-5, with TRBD1 matching over 8 bases. The specimen sequenced was naive CD4+ T cells sorted from blood. The subset is: CD45RA+ positively selected. The receptor was derived from a young man in good health. CDR3 bases: TGTGCCAGCTCACCAGGACAGGGCGATAGCAATCAGCCCCAGCATTTT. This codes for CASSPGQGDSNQPQHF. Drawing the rest from reference TRBV18 and TRBJ1-5, the complete variable domain is NAGVMQNPRHLVRRRGQEARLRCSPMKGHSHVYWYRQLPEEGLKFMVYLQKENIIDESGMPKERFSAEFPKEGPSILRIQQVVRGDSAAYFCASSPGQGDSNQPQHFGDGTRLSIL.